A single sample is the source of the 21 T cell receptor beta chains below, sequenced in a study of T cells expressing NK-cell markers. TCRdb processed the 5' RACE reads again and assigns one entry to each CDR3 protein, with no DNA. The listing records some 500,000 distinct CDR3 sequences. Sequencing input: blood T cells: a sorted CD56 or NKG2C T cell subset, CD4+ or CD8+ T cells, or bulk PBMC T cells (not recorded which). The source is a woman aged 45-65 years in good health.

This chain connects TRBV20-1 to TRBJ2-6; as DNA is missing, the TRBD2 call by TCRdb cannot be tested. CDR1 and CDR2 (germline): DFQATT, SNEGSKA (reference sequence). CDR3 size: 18 residues. CDR3 protein: CSARDRVSGISGANVLTF.

The chain recombines TRBV9 with TRBJ2-1; TCRdb outputs TRBD1, but without DNA this stays unchecked. The CDR3 sequence is 16 residues long. Germline V gene lookup returns CDR1 SGDLS and CDR2 YYNGEE. The CDR3 reads CASSVGIVSSYNEQFF.

V and J are TRBV25-1 and TRBJ2-7. The CDR3 covers 11 residues. The germline V gene has CDR1 MGHDK and CDR2 SYGVNS. This chain's CDR3 is CASSGVYEQYF.

V is TRBV12-3 or TRBV12-4 and J is TRBJ2-5; the D gene TCRdb calls, TRBD1, cannot be checked with no DNA. There are 13 residues in the CDR3. Here the CDR3 reads CASSFQGRETQYF.

The chain has TRBV5-1 and TRBJ2-1. The CDR3 has 12 residues. Germline V CDR1 and CDR2: SGHRS, YFSETQ. CDR3 amino acids: CASRRKENEQFF. Supplemented by reference TRBV5-1 and TRBJ2-1, the full variable domain reads KAGVTQTPRYLIKTRGQQVTLSCSPISGHRSVSWYQQTPGQGLQFLFEYFSETQRNKGNFPGRFSGRQFSNSRSEMNVSTLELGDSALYLCASRRKENEQFFGPGTRLTVL.

V gene TRBV6-5 combines with J gene TRBJ1-3. Germline V lookup: CDR1 MNHEY, CDR2 SVGAGI. This CDR3 has 14 residues. The CDR3 loop is CASVETLLGNTIYF.

The V gene is TRBV9, the J gene TRBJ2-6; TCRdb names TRBD1, which stays unverified in the absence of DNA. CDR3 length: 18 amino acids. The germline V gene encodes CDR1 SGDLS and CDR2 YYNGEE. The CDR3 protein is CASSVVGSKGTGANVLTF.

V usage is TRBV5-1 and J usage is TRBJ2-5; TCRdb's assignment of TRBD1 cannot be checked, as there is no DNA. This CDR3 comprises 13 residues. Germline V gene data show CDR1 as SGHRS and CDR2 as YFSETQ. The CDR3 protein is CASSFGTVETQYF.

The chain joins TRBV5-1 to TRBJ2-7; the D call from TCRdb, TRBD1, cannot be confirmed without DNA. The CDR3 consists of 16 residues. Per germline, CDR1 SGHRS and CDR2 YFSETQ. CDR3 sequence: CASSSRTSSSSYEQYF.

The rearrangement uses TRBV20-1 and TRBJ2-1; TCRdb indicates TRBD2, and absent DNA this call remains unverified. The CDR3 loop spans 19 amino acids. Germline V gene lookup returns CDR1 DFQATT and CDR2 SNEGSKA (reference sequence). This chain's CDR3 is CSARDPSGTSGRAFNEQFF.

The J gene is TRBJ2-1, the V gene TRBV6-2 or TRBV6-3; TCRdb designates TRBD2, a call that cannot be tested without DNA. The length of the CDR3 is 11 residues. Germline V gene data show CDR1 as MNHEY and CDR2 as SVGEGT. CDR3 in amino acids: CASSQGLEQFF.

The V and J genes are TRBV21-1 and TRBJ1-1; checking the TCRdb D call of TRBD1 is not possible without DNA. TRBV21-1 is shown as a pseudogene. CDR3 length: 18 amino acids. The chain's CDR3 is CASSTRDRGGRLNTEAFF.

This rearrangement joins TRBV5-1 to TRBJ2-7; without DNA, the TCRdb call of TRBD2 cannot be checked. This CDR3 spans 14 amino acids. CDR1 and CDR2 (germline): SGHRS, YFSETQ. CDR3: CASSLAGGFYEQYF.

The chain has TRBV4-1 and TRBJ1-1. The CDR3 covers 13 residues. Germline-derived CDR1 and CDR2 are MGHRA and YSYEKL. The CDR3 loop reads CASSRILNTEAFF.

The gene calls are TRBV5-1 and TRBJ1-4. The CDR3 consists of 14 residues. Germline V gene data show CDR1 as SGHRS and CDR2 as YFSETQ. CDR3: CASSWGRRGEKLFF.

The V call is TRBV30, the J call TRBJ2-1; as DNA is missing, the TRBD1 call by TCRdb cannot be tested. Germline V CDR1 and CDR2: GTSNPN, SVGIG (reference sequence). CDR3 length equals 13 residues. This chain's CDR3 is CAWTGSRYNEQFF.

This chain uses TRBV27 with TRBJ2-3. Looked up from germline, CDR1 is MNHEY and CDR2 is SMNVEV (reference sequence). The CDR3 has 12 amino acids. The CDR3 loop is CASSFRPDTQYF.

The chain recombines TRBV24-1 with TRBJ2-1; TCRdb gives TRBD1 as the D gene, but with no DNA this cannot be confirmed. Germline V gene data show CDR1 as KGHDR and CDR2 as SFDVKD. The CDR3 is 15 amino acids. This CDR3 is CATSDQGGTRNEQFF.

CDR3 sequence reads: CASSHSLFQDRTGELFF. The gene calls are TRBV7-2 and TRBJ2-2; TCRdb indicates TRBD1, and absent DNA this call remains unverified. In germline, CDR1 is SGHTA, CDR2 FQGNSA. The CDR3 covers 17 residues. The full variable domain, completed using reference TRBV7-2 and TRBJ2-2, is GAGVSQSPSNKVTEKGKDVELRCDPISGHTALYWYRQSLGQGLEFLIYFQGNSAPDKSGLPSDRFSAERTGGSVSTLTIQRTQQEDSAVYLCASSHSLFQDRTGELFFGEGSRLTVL.

The rearrangement uses TRBV6-1 and TRBJ2-7; checking the TCRdb D call of TRBD1 is not possible without DNA. The CDR3 runs 11 residues. Germline values: CDR1 MNHNS, CDR2 SASEGT. CDR3 loop: CASSEIRDEYF.

The chain couples TRBV27 to TRBJ1-2; TCRdb calls TRBD1, which cannot be checked without DNA. CDR3 length equals 13 residues. Germline values: CDR1 MNHEY, CDR2 SMNVEV (reference sequence). The CDR3 spells CASSLRQGNGYTF.